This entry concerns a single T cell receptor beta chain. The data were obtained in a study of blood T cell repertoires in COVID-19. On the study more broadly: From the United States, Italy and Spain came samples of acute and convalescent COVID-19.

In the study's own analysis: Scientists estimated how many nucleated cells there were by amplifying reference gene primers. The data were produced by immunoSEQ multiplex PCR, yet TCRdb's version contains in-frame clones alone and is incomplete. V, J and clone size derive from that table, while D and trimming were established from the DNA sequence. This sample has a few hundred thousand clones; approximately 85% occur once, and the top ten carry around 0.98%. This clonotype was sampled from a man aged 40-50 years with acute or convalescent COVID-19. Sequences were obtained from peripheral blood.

DNA for the CDR3: TGTGCCAGCTCCCGAGGAGCGGAGGGTGAAAAACTGTTTTTT. It specifies CASSRGAEGEKLFF. This chain links TRBV18 with TRBJ1-4, with D hard to call. V was trimmed by 6 bases and J by 7 bases, leaving 15 bases between them. The germline V gene has CDR1 KGHSH and CDR2 LQKENI. This CDR3 spans 14 amino acids.